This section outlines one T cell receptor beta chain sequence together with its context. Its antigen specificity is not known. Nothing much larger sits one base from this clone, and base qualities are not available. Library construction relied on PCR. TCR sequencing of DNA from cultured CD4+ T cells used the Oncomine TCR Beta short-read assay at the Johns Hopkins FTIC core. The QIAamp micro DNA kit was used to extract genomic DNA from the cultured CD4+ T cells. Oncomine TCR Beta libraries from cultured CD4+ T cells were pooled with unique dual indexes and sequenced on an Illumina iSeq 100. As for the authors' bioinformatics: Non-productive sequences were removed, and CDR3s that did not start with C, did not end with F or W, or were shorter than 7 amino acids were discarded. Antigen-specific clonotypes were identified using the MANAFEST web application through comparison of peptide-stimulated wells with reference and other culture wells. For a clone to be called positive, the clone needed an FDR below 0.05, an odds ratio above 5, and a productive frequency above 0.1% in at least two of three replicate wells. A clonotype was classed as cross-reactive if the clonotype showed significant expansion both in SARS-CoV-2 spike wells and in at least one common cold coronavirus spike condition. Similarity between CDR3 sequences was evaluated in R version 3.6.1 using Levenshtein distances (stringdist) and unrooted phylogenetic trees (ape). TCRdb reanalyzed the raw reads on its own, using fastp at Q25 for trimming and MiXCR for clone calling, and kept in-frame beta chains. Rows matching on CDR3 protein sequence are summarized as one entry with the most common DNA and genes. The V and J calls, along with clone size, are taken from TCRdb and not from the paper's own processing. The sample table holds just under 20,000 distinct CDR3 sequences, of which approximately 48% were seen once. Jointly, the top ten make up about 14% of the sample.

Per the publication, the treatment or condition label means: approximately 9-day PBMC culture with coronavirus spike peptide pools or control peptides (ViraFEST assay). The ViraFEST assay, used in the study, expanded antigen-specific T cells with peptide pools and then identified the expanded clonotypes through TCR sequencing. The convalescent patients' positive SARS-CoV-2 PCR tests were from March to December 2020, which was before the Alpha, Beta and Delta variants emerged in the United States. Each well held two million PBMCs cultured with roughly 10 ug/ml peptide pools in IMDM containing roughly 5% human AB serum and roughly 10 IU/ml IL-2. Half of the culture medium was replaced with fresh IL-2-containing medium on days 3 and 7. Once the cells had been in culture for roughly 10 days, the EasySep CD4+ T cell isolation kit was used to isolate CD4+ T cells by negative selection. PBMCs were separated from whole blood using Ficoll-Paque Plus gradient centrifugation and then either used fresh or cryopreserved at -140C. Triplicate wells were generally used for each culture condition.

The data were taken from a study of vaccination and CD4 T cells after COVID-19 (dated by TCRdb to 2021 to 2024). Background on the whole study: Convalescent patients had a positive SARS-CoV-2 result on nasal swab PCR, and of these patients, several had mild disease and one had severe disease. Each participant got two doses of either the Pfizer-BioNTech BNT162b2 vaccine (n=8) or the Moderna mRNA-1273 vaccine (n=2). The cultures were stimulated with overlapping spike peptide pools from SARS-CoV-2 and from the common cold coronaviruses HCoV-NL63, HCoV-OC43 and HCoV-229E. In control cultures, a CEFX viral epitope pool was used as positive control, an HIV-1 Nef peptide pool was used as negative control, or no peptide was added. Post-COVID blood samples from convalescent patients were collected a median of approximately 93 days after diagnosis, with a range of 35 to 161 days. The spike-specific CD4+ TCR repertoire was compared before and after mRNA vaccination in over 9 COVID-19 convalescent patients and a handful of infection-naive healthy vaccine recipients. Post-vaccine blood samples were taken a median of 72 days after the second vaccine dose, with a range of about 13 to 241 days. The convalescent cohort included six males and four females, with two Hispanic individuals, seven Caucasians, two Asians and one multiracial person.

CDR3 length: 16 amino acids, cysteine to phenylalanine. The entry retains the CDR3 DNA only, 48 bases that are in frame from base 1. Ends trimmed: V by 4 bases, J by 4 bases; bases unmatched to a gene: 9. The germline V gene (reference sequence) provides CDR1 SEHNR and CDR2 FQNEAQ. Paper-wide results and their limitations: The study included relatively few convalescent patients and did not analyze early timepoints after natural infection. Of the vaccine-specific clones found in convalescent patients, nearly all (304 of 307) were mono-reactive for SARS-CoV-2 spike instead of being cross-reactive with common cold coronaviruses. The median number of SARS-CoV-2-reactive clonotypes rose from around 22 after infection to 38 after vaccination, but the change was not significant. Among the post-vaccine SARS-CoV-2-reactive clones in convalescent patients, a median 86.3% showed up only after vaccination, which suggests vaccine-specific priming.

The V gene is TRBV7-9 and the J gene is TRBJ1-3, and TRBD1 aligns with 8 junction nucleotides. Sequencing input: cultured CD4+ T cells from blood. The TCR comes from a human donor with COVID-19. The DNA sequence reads TGTGCCAGCAGCTCGTTTCAGGGGGCACGGGGAAACACCATATATTTT. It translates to CASSSFQGARGNTIYF.